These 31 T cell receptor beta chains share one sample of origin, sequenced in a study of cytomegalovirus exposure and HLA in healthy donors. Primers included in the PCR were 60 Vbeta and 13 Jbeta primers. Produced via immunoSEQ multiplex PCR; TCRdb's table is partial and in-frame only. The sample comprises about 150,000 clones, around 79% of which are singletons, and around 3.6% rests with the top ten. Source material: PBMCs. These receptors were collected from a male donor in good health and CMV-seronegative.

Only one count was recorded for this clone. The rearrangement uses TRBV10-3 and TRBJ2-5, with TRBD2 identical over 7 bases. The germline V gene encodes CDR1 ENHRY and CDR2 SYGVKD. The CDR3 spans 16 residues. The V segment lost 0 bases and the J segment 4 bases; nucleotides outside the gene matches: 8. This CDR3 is CAISESISGGTETQYF. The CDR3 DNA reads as TGTGCCATCAGTGAGTCGATTTCGGGAGGTACAGAGACCCAGTACTTC.

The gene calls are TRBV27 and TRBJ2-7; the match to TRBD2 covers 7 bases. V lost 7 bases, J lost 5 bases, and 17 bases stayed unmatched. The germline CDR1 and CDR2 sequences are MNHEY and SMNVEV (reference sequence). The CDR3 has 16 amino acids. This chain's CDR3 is CASTPLAGGGRDEQYF. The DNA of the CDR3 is TGTGCCAGCACCCCCCTCGCTGGGGGGGGGAGGGACGAGCAGTACTTC.

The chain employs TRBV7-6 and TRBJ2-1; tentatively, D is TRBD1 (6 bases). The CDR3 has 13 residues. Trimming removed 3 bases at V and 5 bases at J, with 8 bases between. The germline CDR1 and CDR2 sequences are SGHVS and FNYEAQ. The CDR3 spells CASSFGQNNEQFF. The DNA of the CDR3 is TGTGCCAGCAGCTTCGGACAGAACAATGAGCAGTTCTTC.

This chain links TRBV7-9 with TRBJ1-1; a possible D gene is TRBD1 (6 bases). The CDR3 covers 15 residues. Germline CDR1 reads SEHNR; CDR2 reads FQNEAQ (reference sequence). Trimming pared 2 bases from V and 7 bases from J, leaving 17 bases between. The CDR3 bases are TGTGCCAGCAGCTTAAGTACGACAGGAGACCTTGAAGCTTTCTTT. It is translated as CASSLSTTGDLEAFF. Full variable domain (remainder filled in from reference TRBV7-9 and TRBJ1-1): DTGVSQNPRHKITKRGQNVTFRCDPISEHNRLYWYRQTLGQGPEFLTYFQNEAQLEKSRLLSDRFSAERPKGSFSTLEIQRTEQGDSAMYLCASSLSTTGDLEAFFGQGTRLTVV.

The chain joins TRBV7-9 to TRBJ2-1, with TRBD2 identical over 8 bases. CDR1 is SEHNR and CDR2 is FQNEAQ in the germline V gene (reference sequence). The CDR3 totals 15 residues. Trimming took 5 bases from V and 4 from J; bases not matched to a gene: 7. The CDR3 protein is CASSHTSGEYNEQFF. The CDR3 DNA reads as TGTGCCAGCAGCCACACTAGCGGCGAATACAATGAGCAGTTCTTC.

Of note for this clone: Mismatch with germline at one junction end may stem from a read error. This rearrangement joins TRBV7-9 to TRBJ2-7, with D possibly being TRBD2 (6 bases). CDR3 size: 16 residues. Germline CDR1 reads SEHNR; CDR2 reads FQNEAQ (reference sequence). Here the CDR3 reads CSSSDPSGVLLFEQYF. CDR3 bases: TGTTCCAGCAGCGACCCCTCGGGGGTTCTCTTGTTCGAGCAGTACTTC.

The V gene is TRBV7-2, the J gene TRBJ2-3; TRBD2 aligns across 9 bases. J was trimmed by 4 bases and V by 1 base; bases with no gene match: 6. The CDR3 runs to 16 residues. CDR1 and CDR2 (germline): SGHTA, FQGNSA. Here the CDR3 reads CASSLDAGGRPDTQYF. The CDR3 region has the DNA TGTGCCAGCAGCTTAGACGCGGGGGGGCGTCCAGATACGCAGTATTTT.

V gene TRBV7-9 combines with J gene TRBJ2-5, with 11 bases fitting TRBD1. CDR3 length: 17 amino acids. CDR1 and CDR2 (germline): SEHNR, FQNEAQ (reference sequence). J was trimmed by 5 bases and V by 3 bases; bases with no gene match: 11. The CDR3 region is CASSFMRGQGESETQYF. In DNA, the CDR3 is TGTGCCAGCAGCTTTATGAGGGGACAGGGGGAGTCGGAGACCCAGTACTTC.

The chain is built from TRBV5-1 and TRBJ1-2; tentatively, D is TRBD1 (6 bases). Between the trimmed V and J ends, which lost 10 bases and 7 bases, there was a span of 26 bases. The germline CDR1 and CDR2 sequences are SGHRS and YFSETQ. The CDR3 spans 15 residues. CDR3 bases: TGCGCCGCCGAGGCTCGACAGGAACCCCCCGGTGGCTACACCTTC. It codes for CAAEARQEPPGGYTF.

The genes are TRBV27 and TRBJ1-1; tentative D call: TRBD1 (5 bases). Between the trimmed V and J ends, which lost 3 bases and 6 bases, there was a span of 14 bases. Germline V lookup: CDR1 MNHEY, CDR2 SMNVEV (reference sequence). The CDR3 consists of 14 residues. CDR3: CASSLDSGGAEAFF. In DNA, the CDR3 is TGTGCCAGCAGTTTGGATTCGGGGGGAGCTGAAGCTTTCTTT.

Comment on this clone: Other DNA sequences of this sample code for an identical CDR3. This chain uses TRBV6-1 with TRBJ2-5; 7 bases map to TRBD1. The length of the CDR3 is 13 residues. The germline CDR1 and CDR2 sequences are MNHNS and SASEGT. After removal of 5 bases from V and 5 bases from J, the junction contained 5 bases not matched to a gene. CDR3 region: CASSSQGKETQYF. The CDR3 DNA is TGTGCCAGCAGTTCACAGGGGAAGGAGACCCAGTACTTC.

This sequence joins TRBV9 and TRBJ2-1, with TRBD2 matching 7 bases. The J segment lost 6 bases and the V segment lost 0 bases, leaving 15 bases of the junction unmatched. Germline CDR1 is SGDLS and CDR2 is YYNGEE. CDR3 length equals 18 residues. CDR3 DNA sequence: TGTGCCAGCAGCGTAGGTACCCTAGCGGTGAGTGGATTCAATGAGCAGTTCTTC. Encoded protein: CASSVGTLAVSGFNEQFF.

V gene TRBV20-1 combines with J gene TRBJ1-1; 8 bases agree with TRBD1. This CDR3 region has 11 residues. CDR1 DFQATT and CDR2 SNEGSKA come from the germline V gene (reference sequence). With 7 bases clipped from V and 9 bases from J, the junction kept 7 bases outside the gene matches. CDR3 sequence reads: CSVNRGVKAFF. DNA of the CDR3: TGCAGTGTTAACAGGGGGGTCAAAGCTTTCTTT.

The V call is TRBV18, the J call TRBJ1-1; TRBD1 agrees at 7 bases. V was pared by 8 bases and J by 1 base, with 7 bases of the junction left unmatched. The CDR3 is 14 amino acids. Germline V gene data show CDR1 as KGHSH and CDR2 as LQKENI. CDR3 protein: CASARQGSNTEAFF. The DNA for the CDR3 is TGTGCCAGCGCCAGACAGGGCTCGAACACTGAAGCTTTCTTT.

The CDR3 reads CASSPGQVYGYTF. CDR3 bases: TGCGCCAGCAGCCCTGGACAGGTCTATGGCTACACCTTC. The chain joins TRBV5-1 to TRBJ1-2; 7 nucleotides agree with TRBD1. The CDR3 has 13 amino acids. J lost 4 bases, V lost 4 bases, and 4 bases had no gene match. Germline CDR1 and CDR2: SGHRS and YFSETQ. Based on the CDR3 plus reference TRBV5-1 and TRBJ1-2, the full variable domain is KAGVTQTPRYLIKTRGQQVTLSCSPISGHRSVSWYQQTPGQGLQFLFEYFSETQRNKGNFPGRFSGRQFSNSRSEMNVSTLELGDSALYLCASSPGQVYGYTFGSGTRLTVV.

The CDR3 protein is CASSRRNSNQPQHF. Here the CDR3 DNA reads TGTGCCAGCAGTCGCAGGAACAGCAATCAGCCCCAGCATTTT. The V gene is TRBV2, the J gene TRBJ1-5; no definite D call. CDR1 and CDR2 (germline): SNHLY, FYNNEI. V lost 5 bases, J lost 1 base, and 9 bases lay in between. The CDR3 length is 14 residues.

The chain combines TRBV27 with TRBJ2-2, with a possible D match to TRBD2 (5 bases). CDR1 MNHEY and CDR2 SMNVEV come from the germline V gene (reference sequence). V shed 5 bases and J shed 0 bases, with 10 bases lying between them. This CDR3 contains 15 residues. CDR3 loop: CASSQGLANTGELFF. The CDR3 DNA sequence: TGTGCCAGCAGTCAAGGACTCGCGAACACCGGGGAGCTGTTTTTT.

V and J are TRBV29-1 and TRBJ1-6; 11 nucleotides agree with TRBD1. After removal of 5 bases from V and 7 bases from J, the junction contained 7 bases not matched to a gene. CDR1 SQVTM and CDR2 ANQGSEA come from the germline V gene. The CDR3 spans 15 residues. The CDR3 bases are TGCAGCGTTCCCTCGGGACAGGGGGAGAATTCACCCCTCCACTTT. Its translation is CSVPSGQGENSPLHF. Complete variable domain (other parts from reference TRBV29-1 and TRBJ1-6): SAVISQKPSRDICQRGTSLTIQCQVDSQVTMMFWYRQQPGQSLTLIATANQGSEATYESGFVIDKFPISRPNLTFSTLTVSNMSPEDSSIYLCSVPSGQGENSPLHFGNGTRLTVT.

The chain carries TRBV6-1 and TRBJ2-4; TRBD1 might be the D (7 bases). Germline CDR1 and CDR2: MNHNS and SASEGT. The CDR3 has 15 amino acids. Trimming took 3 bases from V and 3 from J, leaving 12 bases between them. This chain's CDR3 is CASSDGGTVKNIQYF. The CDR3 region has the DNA TGTGCCAGCAGTGATGGGGGGACAGTCAAAAACATTCAGTACTTC.

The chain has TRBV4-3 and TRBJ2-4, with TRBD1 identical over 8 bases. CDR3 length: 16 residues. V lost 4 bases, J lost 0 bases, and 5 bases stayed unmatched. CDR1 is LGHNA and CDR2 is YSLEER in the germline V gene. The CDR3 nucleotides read TGCGCCAGCAGCCCGAAGACAGGGGTAGCCAAAAACATTCAGTACTTC. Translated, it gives CASSPKTGVAKNIQYF.

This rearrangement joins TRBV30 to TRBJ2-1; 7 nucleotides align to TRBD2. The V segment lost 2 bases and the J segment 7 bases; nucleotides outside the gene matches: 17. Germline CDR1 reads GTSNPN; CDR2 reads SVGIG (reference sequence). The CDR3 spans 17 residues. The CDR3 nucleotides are TGTGCCTGGAGTACCCGGTGGGACTACCGGGAATGGAATGAGCAGTTCTTC. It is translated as CAWSTRWDYREWNEQFF.

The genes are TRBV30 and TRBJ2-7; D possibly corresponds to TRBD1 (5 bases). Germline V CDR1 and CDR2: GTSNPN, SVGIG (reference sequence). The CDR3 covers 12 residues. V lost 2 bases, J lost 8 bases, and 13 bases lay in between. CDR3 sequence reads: CAWSLTESQQYF. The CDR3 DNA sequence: TGTGCCTGGAGTTTGACAGAAAGTCAGCAGTACTTC.

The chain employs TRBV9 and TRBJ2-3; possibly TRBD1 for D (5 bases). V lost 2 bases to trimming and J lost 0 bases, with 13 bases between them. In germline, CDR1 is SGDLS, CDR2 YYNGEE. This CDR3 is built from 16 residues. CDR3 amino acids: CASSVQGYHSTDTQYF. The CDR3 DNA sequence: TGTGCCAGCAGCGTCCAGGGCTACCATAGCACAGATACGCAGTATTTT.

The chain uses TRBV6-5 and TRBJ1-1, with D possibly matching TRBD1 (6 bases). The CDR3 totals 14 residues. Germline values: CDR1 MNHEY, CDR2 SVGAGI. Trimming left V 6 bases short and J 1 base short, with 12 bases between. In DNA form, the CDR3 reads TGTGCCAGCAGGTTGACAGGCGCGAACACTGAAGCTTTCTTT. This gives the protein CASRLTGANTEAFF.

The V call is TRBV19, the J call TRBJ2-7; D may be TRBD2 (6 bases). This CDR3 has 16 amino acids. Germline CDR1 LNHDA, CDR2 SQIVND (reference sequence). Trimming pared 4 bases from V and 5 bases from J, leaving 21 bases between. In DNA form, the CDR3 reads TGTGCCAGTAGTAGGCGGGAAGGGCCTCTTAGGCACGAGCAGTACTTC. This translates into CASSRREGPLRHEQYF.

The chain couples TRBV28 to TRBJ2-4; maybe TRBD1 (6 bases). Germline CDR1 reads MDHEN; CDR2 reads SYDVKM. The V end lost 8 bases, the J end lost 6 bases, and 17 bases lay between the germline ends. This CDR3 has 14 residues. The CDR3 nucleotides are TGTGCCAGCGGTATACAGGGTTCGGTAAACATTCAGTACTTC. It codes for CASGIQGSVNIQYF.

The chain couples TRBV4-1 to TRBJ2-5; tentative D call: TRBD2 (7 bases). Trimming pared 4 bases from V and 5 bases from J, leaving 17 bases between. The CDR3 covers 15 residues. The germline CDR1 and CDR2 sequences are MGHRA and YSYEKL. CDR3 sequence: CASSPGGPSGETQYF. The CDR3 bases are TGCGCCAGCAGCCCCGGGGGGCCGTCTGGGGAGACCCAGTACTTC.

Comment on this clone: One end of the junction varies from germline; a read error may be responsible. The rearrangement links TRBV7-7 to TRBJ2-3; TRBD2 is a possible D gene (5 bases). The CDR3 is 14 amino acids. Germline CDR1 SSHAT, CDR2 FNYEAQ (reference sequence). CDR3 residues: CASSLSGGTDTQYF. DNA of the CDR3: TGTGCTAGCAGCTTATCCGGGGGCACAGATACGCAGTATTTT. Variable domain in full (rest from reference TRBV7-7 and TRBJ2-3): GAGVSQSPRYKVTKRGQDVTLRCDPISSHATLYWYQQALGQGPEFLTYFNYEAQPDKSGLPSDRFSAERPEGSISTLTIQRTEQRDSAMYRCASSLSGGTDTQYFGPGTRLTVL.

The CDR3 bases are TGTGCCAGCAGCTTACGACAGGGGGGACAAGAGACCCAGTACTTC. Residues: CASSLRQGGQETQYF. The rearrangement uses TRBV11-1 and TRBJ2-5; 9 positions agree with TRBD1. Germline V gives CDR1 SGHAT, CDR2 FQDESV (reference sequence). The trim removed 2 bases at V and 2 bases at J, leaving 3 bases unmatched. This CDR3 has 15 amino acids. The full variable domain, completed using reference TRBV11-1 and TRBJ2-5, is EAEVAQSPRYKITEKSQAVAFWCDPISGHATLYWYRQILGQGPELLVQFQDESVVDDSQLPKDRFSAERLKGVDSTLKIQPAELGDSAMYLCASSLRQGGQETQYFGPGTRLLVL.

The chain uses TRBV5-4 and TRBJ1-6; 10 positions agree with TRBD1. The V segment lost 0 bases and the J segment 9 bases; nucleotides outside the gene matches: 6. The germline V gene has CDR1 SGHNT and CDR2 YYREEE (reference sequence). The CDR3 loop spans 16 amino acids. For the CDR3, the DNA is TGTGCCAGCAGCTTGGCCGGACAGGGGGGTGGTTCACCCCTCCACTTT. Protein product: CASSLAGQGGGSPLHF.

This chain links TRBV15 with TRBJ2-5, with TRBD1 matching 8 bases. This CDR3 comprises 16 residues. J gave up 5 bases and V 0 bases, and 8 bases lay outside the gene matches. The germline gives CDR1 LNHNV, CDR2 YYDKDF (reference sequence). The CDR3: CATSREVDRAVETQYF. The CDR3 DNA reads TGTGCCACCAGCAGAGAGGTGGACAGGGCAGTGGAGACCCAGTACTTC.